What follows are 21 T cell receptor beta chains derived from one specimen sequenced in a study of T-cell reconstitution after alpha-beta-depleted transplantation in children. Unique molecular identifiers were used to barcode this TCRbeta library. TCRdb called the PCR reads again in MiXCR, with one record for every CDR3 protein. This sample carries approximately 1,000,000 distinct CDR3 sequences, less than 30% of them seen once, and the ten largest clones take 25% to 35%. The sample was PBMCs, mostly from graft donor cells, taken 360 days after TCRalphabeta/CD19-depleted stem cell transplant. The receptors shown here come from a boy in the first two years of life who had a stem cell transplant for SCID, so the T cells may come from the graft donor.

The rearrangement joins TRBV6-6 to TRBJ2-1; no firm D call. Trimming took off 2 bases at V and 8 bases at J, with 4 bases between the two ends. CDR1 is MNHNY and CDR2 is SVGAGI in the germline V gene (reference sequence). This CDR3 is built from 11 residues. The CDR3 loop reads CASSYRYEQFF. The CDR3 coding sequence is TGTGCCAGCAGTTACCGGTATGAGCAGTTCTTC.

This clonotype appeared a few times. CDR3 residues: CASSRRHRGYEQYF. The CDR3 DNA sequence: TGTGCCAGCAGCCGCCGTCATCGAGGCTACGAGCAGTACTTC. J is TRBJ2-7 and V is TRBV7-3; the D is unclear. V dropped 5 bases and J dropped 3 bases, with 14 bases sitting between them. The CDR3 sequence is 14 residues long. Looked up from germline, CDR1 is SGHTA and CDR2 is FQGTGA.

V usage is TRBV3-1 and J usage is TRBJ2-3; 12 nucleotides align to TRBD2. Trimming removed 5 bases from V and 5 bases from J; junction bases left unmatched: 5. This CDR3 region has 15 residues. Germline loops: CDR1 LGHDT, CDR2 YNNKEL (reference sequence). The CDR3, as DNA: TGTGCCAGCAGCAAAACTAGCGGGGGGCAAGATACGCAGTATTTT. Encoded protein: CASSKTSGGQDTQYF.

This clonotype was recorded a few times. The chain recombines TRBV2 with TRBJ2-5, with 7 nucleotides matching TRBD2. The V gene end was trimmed by 3 bases and the J gene end by 2 bases; junction bases not matched to a gene: 9. Germline assignment: CDR1 SNHLY and CDR2 FYNNEI. This CDR3 is 16 amino acids long. The CDR3 DNA reads as TGTGCCAGCAGTGAGGGGAGGGGCTCCACTCAAGAGACCCAGTACTTC. Translated, it gives CASSEGRGSTQETQYF.

There are a few counts of this clonotype. This rearrangement joins TRBV2 to TRBJ2-4; 11 nucleotides match TRBD2. Trimming cost V 4 bases and J 1 base; bases outside gene matches: 21. The CDR3 has 22 amino acids. In germline, CDR1 is SNHLY, CDR2 FYNNEI. This CDR3 is CASSVPSGGYNPWGSAKNIQYF. The CDR3 region has the DNA TGTGCCAGCAGTGTCCCTAGCGGGGGGTACAATCCCTGGGGGTCTGCCAAAAACATTCAGTACTTC.

The chain is built from TRBV4-2 and TRBJ2-2, with D hard to call. V lost 4 bases, J lost 2 bases, and 14 bases lay in between. The CDR3 totals 16 residues. From germline, CDR1 is LGHNA and CDR2 YNFKEQ. As DNA, the CDR3 is TGTGCCAGCAGCCGAGAGGCAGGACCTAACACCGGGGAGCTGTTTTTT. Translation: CASSREAGPNTGELFF.

This chain joins TRBV27 and TRBJ2-7; 7 nucleotides line up with TRBD1. V lost 5 bases, J lost 3 bases, and 13 bases stayed unmatched. Germline V gene sequence: CDR1 MNHEY, CDR2 SMNVEV (reference sequence). The CDR3 is 16 amino acids. DNA for the CDR3: TGTGCCAGCAGTACCCGACAGGGAACACCAATCTACGAGCAGTACTTC. Residues: CASSTRQGTPIYEQYF.

There are a few counts of this clonotype. The V gene is TRBV9, the J gene TRBJ2-6; D is perhaps TRBD2 (5 bases). Germline CDR1 SGDLS, CDR2 YYNGEE. V lost 1 base and J lost 4, with 18 bases in between. This CDR3 region has 18 residues. The DNA of the CDR3 is TGTGCCAGCAGCGTAAGATCCTATGAGGGTACCGGGGCCAACGTCCTGACTTTC. Protein: CASSVRSYEGTGANVLTF.

In this sample, this clonotype turned up a few times. This rearrangement joins TRBV4-2 to TRBJ2-2; 7 positions match TRBD2. The germline CDR1 and CDR2 sequences are LGHNA and YNFKEQ. The J segment lost 1 base and the V segment lost 3 bases, leaving 11 bases of the junction unmatched. This CDR3 contains 18 residues. The CDR3 DNA follows: TGTGCCAGCAGCCAGGACTCGGGACTACTCTTGAACACCGGGGAGCTGTTTTTT. This encodes CASSQDSGLLLNTGELFF.

The J gene is TRBJ2-1, the V gene TRBV30; unclear D gene. This CDR3 region has 15 residues. The germline gives CDR1 GTSNPN, CDR2 SVGIG (reference sequence). Trimming took off 5 bases at V and 0 bases at J, with 14 bases between the two ends. This chain's CDR3 is CAWSRAQSSYNEQFF. The CDR3 coding sequence is TGTGCCTGGTCCCGGGCTCAAAGCTCCTACAATGAGCAGTTCTTC.

This clonotype was seen more than once but under ten times. This rearrangement joins TRBV5-5 to TRBJ1-1, with 7 positions matching TRBD1. The V gene's germline CDR1 is SGHKS and CDR2 YYEKEE (reference sequence). The length of the CDR3 is 14 residues. The trim removed 1 base at V and 8 bases at J, leaving 8 bases unmatched. DNA of the CDR3: TGTGCCAGCAGCTTGACCGCCGGGACAGTCGAAGCTTTCTTT. It yields the protein CASSLTAGTVEAFF.

In this sample, this clonotype turned up a few times. The chain combines TRBV5-1 with TRBJ2-1, with 9 nucleotides matching TRBD2. The CDR3 loop spans 18 amino acids. V was pared by 1 base and J by 5 bases, with 13 bases of the junction left unmatched. Germline V gene data show CDR1 as SGHRS and CDR2 as YFSETQ. In nucleotides, the CDR3 is TGCGCCAGCAGCTTGAGCTTAGTTCGGGCTAGCGGGGACAATGAGCAGTTCTTC. Protein sequence: CASSLSLVRASGDNEQFF.

J is TRBJ2-2 and V is TRBV5-1; D may be TRBD1 (6 bases). Germline assignment: CDR1 SGHRS and CDR2 YFSETQ. Trimming shortened V by 5 bases and J by 1 base, and 15 bases separated the two germline ends. The CDR3 totals 16 residues. This CDR3 is CASRPTGSRNTGELFF. CDR3 DNA: TGCGCCAGCAGACCCACAGGGAGTAGGAACACCGGGGAGCTGTTTTTT.

The gene calls are TRBV6-9 and TRBJ2-6; 7 bases are a match to TRBD2. The CDR3 sequence is 18 residues long. The ends lost 3 bases at V and 0 bases at J; junction bases unmatched: 8. Germline V gene data show CDR1 as MNHGY and CDR2 as SVAAGI. The CDR3 DNA reads as TGTGCCAGCAGTTACTTCAGCGGGGAAGCCTCTGGGGCCAACGTCCTGACTTTC. It encodes CASSYFSGEASGANVLTF.

The V and J genes are TRBV5-6 and TRBJ2-5; possible D gene TRBD2, 7 bases. The CDR3 extends over 16 amino acids. The germline CDR1 and CDR2 sequences are SGHDT and YYEEEE. V shed 1 base and J shed 2 bases, with 15 bases lying between them. Written as DNA, the CDR3 is TGTGCCAGCAGCTTGCTTCGAGGGGGGGAGCAAGAGACCCAGTACTTC. It specifies CASSLLRGGEQETQYF.

This sequence joins TRBV5-8 and TRBJ1-4, with 9 nucleotides matching TRBD1. The germline gives CDR1 SGHTS, CDR2 YDEGEE. The CDR3 contains 14 residues. The V and J ends lost 3 bases and 8 bases, in that order; junction bases with no gene match: 5. The CDR3 is CASSSDRGDEKLFF. For the CDR3, the DNA is TGTGCCAGCAGCTCCGACAGGGGGGACGAAAAACTGTTTTTT.

This clonotype came up a few times. The chain couples TRBV12-3 or TRBV12-4 to TRBJ2-7; TRBD1 matches at 8 bases. With V trimmed by 3 bases and J by 3 bases, 4 bases remained unmatched. The CDR3 contains 14 residues. CDR3 protein: CASSFQGAVYEQYF. As DNA, the CDR3 is TGTGCCAGCAGTTTCCAGGGGGCGGTCTACGAGCAGTACTTC.

This clonotype was recorded a few times. J is TRBJ1-1 and V is TRBV20-1, with 7 bases fitting TRBD1. From germline, CDR1 is DFQATT and CDR2 SNEGSKA (reference sequence). The CDR3 consists of 18 residues. The V segment lost 0 bases and the J segment 1 base; nucleotides outside the gene matches: 14. This CDR3 reads CSARDAKRQGGRNTEAFF. CDR3 bases: TGCAGTGCTAGAGATGCGAAACGACAGGGAGGGAGGAACACTGAAGCTTTCTTT.

This clonotype has a count of ten or more. This chain connects TRBV12-3 or TRBV12-4 to TRBJ2-7; the D gene is possibly TRBD2 (5 bases). The CDR3 covers 13 residues. The ends were cut back, 1 base at V and 4 bases at J, with 8 bases in the middle. The CDR3 nucleotides are TGTGCCAGCAGTTTAGGGACTCTGTACGAGCAGTACTTC. Translated: CASSLGTLYEQYF.

The sample holds many counts of this clonotype. CDR3 nucleotide sequence: TGTGCCAGCAGTCCAGGGACAGGGGGACAAGAGACCCAGTACTTC. Translating gives CASSPGTGGQETQYF. The chain joins TRBV12-3 or TRBV12-4 to TRBJ2-5, with 11 bases identical to TRBD1. CDR3 size: 15 residues. V lost 5 bases and J lost 2; bases outside the gene matches: 4.

The chain joins TRBV12-3 or TRBV12-4 to TRBJ2-2; TRBD1 matches at 7 bases. The J segment lost 1 base and the V segment lost 8 bases, leaving 1 base of the junction unmatched. CDR3 length: 13 amino acids. CDR3 in amino acids: CASHRGNTGELFF. CDR3 bases: TGTGCCAGCCACAGGGGGAACACCGGGGAGCTGTTTTTT.